This T cell receptor (beta chain) was sequenced during a study of PD-1 blockade in classical Hodgkin lymphoma. Points from the study as a whole: Complete responders started with a diversity level that resembled newly diagnosed patients at baseline. Whatever underlies the repertoire differences (possibly disease activity or prior therapy) remains undefined.

The length of the CDR3 is 14 residues. CDR1 is SEHNR and CDR2 is FQNEAQ in the germline V gene (reference sequence). V lost 5 bases and J 5 bases, leaving 15 bases between the germline ends. TCRdb keeps only in-frame clones here, not all; method: immunoSEQ multiplex PCR. In the table there are roughly 7,000 clones, 80% of which are singletons. All patients experienced relapse after autologous stem cell transplantation, and brentuximab vedotin exposure was variable. Purification of CD4+ T cells from thawed PBMCs was achieved by magnetic negative selection. Concerning this clone itself: As yet, its antigen is unknown.

The sample was CD4+ T cells from blood, taken at baseline. The receptor was derived from a human donor with classical Hodgkin lymphoma. This chain joins TRBV7-9 and TRBJ2-5, with D perhaps TRBD1 (6 bases). The CDR3 nucleotides are TGTGCCAGCAGCCCCACCGGACAGTTTGAGACCCAGTACTTC. This translates into CASSPTGQFETQYF.